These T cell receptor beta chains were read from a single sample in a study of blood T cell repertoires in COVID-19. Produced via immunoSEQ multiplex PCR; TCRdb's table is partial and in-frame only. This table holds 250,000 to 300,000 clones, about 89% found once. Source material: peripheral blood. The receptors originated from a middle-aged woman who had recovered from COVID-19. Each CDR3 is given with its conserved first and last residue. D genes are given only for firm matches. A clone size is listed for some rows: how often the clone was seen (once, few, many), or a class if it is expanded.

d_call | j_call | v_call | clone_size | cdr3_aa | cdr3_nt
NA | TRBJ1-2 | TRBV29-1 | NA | CSVGTDYGYTF | TGCAGCGTTGGAACAGACTATGGCTACACCTTC
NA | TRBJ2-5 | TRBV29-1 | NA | CSLRAQETQYF | TGCAGCCTCAGGGCCCAAGAGACCCAGTACTTC
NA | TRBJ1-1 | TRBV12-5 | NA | CASGLVHGDTEAFF | TGTGCTAGTGGTTTGGTACACGGAGACACTGAAGCTTTCTTT
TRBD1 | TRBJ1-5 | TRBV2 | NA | CASSEQGVGQPQHF | TGTGCCAGCAGTGAACAGGGGGTGGGCCAGCCCCAGCATTTT
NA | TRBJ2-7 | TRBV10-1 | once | CASSGGRGQDYEQYF | TGCGCCAGCAGTGGGGGCAGGGGCCAGGACTACGAGCAGTACTTC
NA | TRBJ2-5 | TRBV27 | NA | CASSLFSRGETQYF | TGTGCCAGCAGTTTATTTAGCAGAGGAGAGACCCAGTACTTC
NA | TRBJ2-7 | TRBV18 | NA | CASSPVGAYEQYF | TGTGCCAGCTCACCAGTGGGGGCATACGAGCAGTACTTC
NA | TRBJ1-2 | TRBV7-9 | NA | CASSLSRTGETYGYTF | TGTGCCAGCAGCTTAAGCCGTACGGGGGAGACCTATGGCTACACCTTC
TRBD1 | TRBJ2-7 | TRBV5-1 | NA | CASSSGQGHEQYF | TGCGCCAGCAGTTCGGGACAGGGCCACGAGCAGTACTTC
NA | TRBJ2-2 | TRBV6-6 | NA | CASSQGFNTGELFF | TGTGCCAGCAGTCAGGGGTTTAACACCGGGGAGCTGTTTTTT
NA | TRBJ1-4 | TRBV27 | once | CASSGVATNEKLFF | TGTGCCAGCAGCGGAGTAGCAACTAATGAAAAACTGTTTTTT
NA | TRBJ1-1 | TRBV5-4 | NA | CASSLGTGENTEAFF | TGTGCCAGCAGCTTGGGAACAGGTGAGAACACTGAAGCTTTCTTT
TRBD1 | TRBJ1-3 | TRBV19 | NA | CATKKDRRTGNTIYF | TGTGCCACTAAGAAGGACAGGCGAACTGGAAACACCATATATTTT
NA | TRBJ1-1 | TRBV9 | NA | CASSTQGTEAFF | TGTGCCAGCAGCACTCAGGGAACTGAAGCTTTCTTT